Here is one T cell receptor beta chain with its context. Its matching antigen is unknown. The data are from a study of T cell repertoires in cytomegalovirus infection. Study overall: HLA-C-restricted CMV epitopes, recently identified, and well-studied HLA-B-restricted ones were used by the study. Signatures in public TCR beta sequences pointed to both CMV infection and matching HLA type.

Study results and caveats: The ex vivo response was dominated by HLA-C-restricted CMV-specific TCR beta clonotypes. Public TCR beta family frequency separated CMV-and-HLA carriers, including in an independent cohort.

TCRdb itself ran the reads through MiXCR, one entry per CDR3 protein. Of 750,000 to 950,000 distinct CDR3 sequences listed, roughly 28% are singletons. Sample: cultured CD8+ T cells from PBMCs, taken from culture after CMV antigen stimulation. The clonotype originates from a human donor in good health (CMV status not recorded). Some clones in this sample may be carry-over from other donors' samples.

This CDR3 reads CASSATQASNNEQFF. Written as DNA, the CDR3 is TGTGCCAGCAGCGCCACCCAGGCTAGCAACAATGAGCAGTTCTTC. This chain connects TRBV9 to TRBJ2-1; D might be TRBD2 (5 bases). The CDR3 loop spans 15 amino acids. The germline CDR1 and CDR2 sequences are SGDLS and YYNGEE. V was shortened by 3 bases and J by 5 bases, with 15 bases between the two germline ends.